These T cell receptor beta chains were read from a single sample in a study of blood T cell repertoires in COVID-19. Clones were sequenced by immunoSEQ multiplex PCR, and TCRdb holds only the in-frame ones, with some missing. The sample includes hundreds of thousands of clones, over 75% seen only once; the top ten take around 1.1%. Input material: PBMCs or T cells enriched from blood (not recorded which). The origin of the receptors is a young man who had recovered from COVID-19. The CDR3 runs from the conserved cysteine through the conserved F or W. Fields, in order: V gene, J gene, clone size, D gene, CDR3 protein, CDR3 DNA. A D gene is named only where the DNA matches it firmly. Some rows have no size entry. The others give once, few or many, or a class for an expanded clone.

>TRBV10-3|TRBJ1-2|-|-
CAISESSGYGYTF
TGTGCCATCAGTGAGTCGTCAGGCTATGGCTACACCTTC
>TRBV7-2|TRBJ1-1|-|-
CASSLGREVAFF
TGTGCCAGCAGCTTAGGCAGGGAAGTAGCTTTCTTT
>TRBV6-5|TRBJ2-7|-|TRBD2
CASSLGLVYEQYF
TGTGCCAGCAGTCTGGGACTAGTTTACGAGCAGTACTTC
>TRBV7-9|TRBJ1-2|few|-
CASSLVGAGYTF
TGTGCCAGCAGCTTAGTGGGGGCTGGCTACACCTTC
>TRBV7-9|TRBJ2-1|-|TRBD2
CASSLLLAMLNEQFF
TGTGCCAGCAGCTTGCTACTAGCGATGCTCAATGAGCAGTTCTTC
>TRBV18|TRBJ2-7|-|TRBD2
CASSITAGAGAYEQYF
TGTGCCAGCTCGATAACAGCGGGAGCAGGGGCCTACGAGCAGTACTTC
>TRBV5-1|TRBJ2-2|-|TRBD2
CASSGSSGRNFGELFF
TGCGCCAGCAGCGGCTCTAGCGGGAGAAATTTCGGGGAGCTGTTTTTT
>TRBV5-1|TRBJ2-1|-|TRBD2
CASSLGTSGEGEFF
TGCGCCAGCAGCCTCGGGACTAGCGGAGAAGGGGAGTTCTTC
>TRBV6-6|TRBJ2-7|-|-
CASQGFWGEQYF
TGTGCCAGTCAGGGCTTTTGGGGTGAGCAGTACTTC
>TRBV19|TRBJ1-3|-|-
CASSIGVGNTIYF
TGTGCCAGTAGTATCGGGGTTGGAAACACCATATATTTT
>TRBV11-2|TRBJ2-7|-|-
CASSPPPIIVYEQYF
TGTGCCAGCAGCCCTCCCCCTATCATTGTCTACGAGCAGTACTTC
>TRBV27|TRBJ1-5|once|TRBD1
CASSLSRGLNQPQHF
TGTGCCAGCAGTTTAAGCAGGGGGCTCAATCAGCCCCAGCATTTT
>TRBV10-3|TRBJ2-2|-|-
CAISESVPDTGELFF
TGTGCCATCAGTGAGTCGGTTCCAGACACCGGGGAGCTGTTTTTT
>TRBV3-1/TRBV3-2|TRBJ2-1|-|-
CASSQDTSSYNEQFF
TGTGCCAGCAGCCAAGACACGAGCTCCTACAATGAGCAGTTCTTC
>TRBV21-1|TRBJ2-6|-|-
CASSKGRREGLGANVLTF
TGTGCCAGCAGCAAAGGACGGCGGGAGGGCCTTGGGGCCAACGTCCTGACTTTC
>TRBV19|TRBJ1-5|-|-
CASTPNHSNQPQHF
TGTGCCAGTACCCCCAATCATAGCAATCAGCCCCAGCATTTT
>TRBV11-2|TRBJ1-5|-|-
CASSPGQTHQPQHF
TGTGCCAGCAGCCCAGGACAAACCCATCAGCCCCAGCATTTT
>TRBV3-1/TRBV3-2|TRBJ1-1|-|-
CASSPWGLGEAFF
TGTGCCAGCAGCCCCTGGGGGCTGGGTGAAGCTTTCTTT
>TRBV13|TRBJ2-5|-|TRBD2
CASSMGLAGQETQYF
TGTGCCAGCAGCATGGGACTAGCGGGACAAGAGACCCAGTACTTC
>TRBV3-1/TRBV3-2|TRBJ2-7|-|-
CASRGQGGYEQYF
TGTGCCTCACGAGGGCAGGGGGGCTACGAGCAGTACTTC
>TRBV5-4|TRBJ2-1|few|TRBD1
CASSPPGGHTYNEQFF
TGTGCCAGCAGCCCGCCAGGGGGTCACACCTACAATGAGCAGTTCTTC